Below are 17 T cell receptor beta chains sequenced from a single sample in a study of cytomegalovirus exposure and HLA in healthy donors. With 60 Vbeta and 13 Jbeta primers, the PCR was carried out. Method: immunoSEQ multiplex PCR; TCRdb's copy keeps in-frame clones and lacks some. The sample has approximately 220,000 clones, 80% to 85% seen once; the top ten hold 0.71%. The sample comprised PBMCs. The receptors here all came from a boy aged 2 to 9 in good health and CMV-seronegative.

The chain combines TRBV5-4 with TRBJ1-3, with 11 bases lining up with TRBD1. The CDR3 sequence is 18 residues long. V was pared by 0 bases and J by 0 bases, with 5 bases of the junction left unmatched. The germline CDR1 and CDR2 sequences are SGHNT and YYREEE (reference sequence). The CDR3 DNA reads TGTGCCAGCAGCTTGGGGGGACAGGGGGGTTCCTCTGGAAACACCATATATTTT. Its translation is CASSLGGQGGSSGNTIYF.

V and J are TRBV18 and TRBJ1-5; D remains ambiguous. Germline CDR1 and CDR2: KGHSH and LQKENI. With 4 bases removed from V and 0 bases from J, the gap between germline ends came to 10 bases. This CDR3 contains 15 residues. The DNA for the CDR3 is TGTGCCAGCTCACAACAGACGGCTAGCAATCAGCCCCAGCATTTT. It encodes CASSQQTASNQPQHF.

The rearrangement uses TRBV27 and TRBJ2-3; 13 bases are shared with TRBD2. The CDR3 totals 16 residues. Germline assignment: CDR1 MNHEY and CDR2 SMNVEV (reference sequence). Trimming took 3 bases from V and 4 from J; bases not matched to a gene: 4. The CDR3 region is CASSFTSGRASDTQYF. CDR3 nucleotides: TGTGCCAGCAGTTTTACTAGCGGGAGGGCCTCAGATACGCAGTATTTT.

The V gene is TRBV15, the J gene TRBJ1-5; 7 nucleotides align to TRBD1. Germline V gene lookup returns CDR1 LNHNV and CDR2 YYDKDF (reference sequence). V lost 5 bases and J lost 4; bases outside the gene matches: 11. This CDR3 has 16 residues. The CDR3 DNA follows: TGTGCCACCAGCCGGACAGGTCAAAAAACTAATCAGCCCCAGCATTTT. This translates into CATSRTGQKTNQPQHF.

This clone was found once. The chain couples TRBV2 to TRBJ1-2; 7 nucleotides line up with TRBD1. Trimming removed 5 bases from V and 7 bases from J; junction bases left unmatched: 13. Germline CDR1 SNHLY, CDR2 FYNNEI. This CDR3 comprises 15 residues. This CDR3 reads CASSTEGAPTGGYTF. In DNA form, the CDR3 reads TGTGCCAGCAGTACTGAGGGGGCGCCAACCGGTGGCTACACCTTC.

This rearrangement joins TRBV6-5 to TRBJ2-1; 8 nucleotides line up with TRBD2. V was pared by 6 bases and J by 7 bases, with 11 bases of the junction left unmatched. The germline V gene encodes CDR1 MNHEY and CDR2 SVGAGI. CDR3 length: 15 residues. CDR3 DNA sequence: TGTGCCAGCAGCCGAATGGGACTAGTCGGGAATGAGCAGTTCTTC. Its protein product is CASSRMGLVGNEQFF.

The gene calls are TRBV5-1 and TRBJ2-3, with 11 bases that match TRBD2. Germline V gene sequence: CDR1 SGHRS, CDR2 YFSETQ. This CDR3 region has 14 residues. The V gene end was trimmed by 4 bases and the J gene end by 6 bases; junction bases not matched to a gene: 4. The CDR3 region is CASSPTSGVDTQYF. The CDR3 bases are TGCGCCAGCAGCCCGACTAGCGGGGTGGATACGCAGTATTTT.

The CDR3 nucleotides read TGCGCCAGCAGCACGATGACAGGGAATGCTGGCTACACCTTC. As protein: CASSTMTGNAGYTF. This chain uses TRBV5-1 with TRBJ1-2, with TRBD1 identical over 7 bases. The V gene's germline CDR1 is SGHRS and CDR2 YFSETQ. This CDR3 contains 14 residues. V lost 4 bases, J lost 7 bases, and 10 bases stayed unmatched.

V and J are TRBV5-5 and TRBJ1-1, with unresolved D. This CDR3 contains 14 residues. The V and J ends lost 2 bases and 7 bases respectively, with 15 bases between them. Germline assignment: CDR1 SGHKS and CDR2 YYEKEE (reference sequence). The CDR3 DNA sequence: TGTGCCAGCAGCTTAACGAGGGCTGTGGTTGAAGCTTTCTTT. Its protein is CASSLTRAVVEAFF.

The chain recombines TRBV6-4 with TRBJ2-2; 10 bases map to TRBD1. Germline CDR1 and CDR2: MRHNA and SNTAGT. V trimming: 2 bases; J trimming: 3 bases; junction bases outside the gene matches: 0. The CDR3 covers 15 residues. This CDR3 is CASSDGTGDTGELFF. The CDR3 nucleotides are TGTGCCAGCAGTGACGGGACAGGGGACACCGGGGAGCTGTTTTTT.

The chain has TRBV9 and TRBJ2-7, with TRBD1 identical over 7 bases. After removal of 3 bases from V and 2 bases from J, the junction contained 8 bases not matched to a gene. The CDR3 has 15 residues. CDR1 and CDR2 from the germline V gene are SGDLS and YYNGEE. CDR3 bases: TGTGCCAGCAGCGCCAGGGGGATCGCCACCTACGAGCAGTACTTC. It codes for CASSARGIATYEQYF.

The CDR3 loop is CASSQTWAGGRETQYF. Written as DNA, the CDR3 is TGTGCCAGCAGCCAAACCTGGGCAGGGGGCAGGGAGACCCAGTACTTC. The chain joins TRBV25-1 to TRBJ2-5; 8 bases fit TRBD1. Germline CDR1 and CDR2: MGHDK and SYGVNS. V was pared by 6 bases and J by 5 bases, with 14 bases of the junction left unmatched. The CDR3 contains 16 residues.

The chain carries TRBV29-1 and TRBJ2-1; TRBD2 might be the D (6 bases). Trimming took off 3 bases at V and 1 base at J, with 10 bases between the two ends. The germline CDR1 and CDR2 sequences are SQVTM and ANQGSEA. This CDR3 is built from 14 residues. CDR3 sequence reads: CSVDSGGSYNEQFF. As DNA, the CDR3 is TGCAGCGTTGACTCCGGGGGTTCCTACAATGAGCAGTTCTTC.

V and J are TRBV30 and TRBJ2-7; TRBD1 matches at 7 bases. J was trimmed by 5 bases and V by 1 base; bases with no gene match: 5. The CDR3 has 13 amino acids. Germline V lookup: CDR1 GTSNPN, CDR2 SVGIG (reference sequence). The CDR3 here is CAWSEIQGNEQYF. As DNA, the CDR3 is TGTGCCTGGAGTGAGATACAGGGGAACGAGCAGTACTTC.

This clone was seen just once. DNA for the CDR3: TGTGCCAGCAGCGGGCTCAGGAAAAACATTCAGTACTTC. As protein: CASSGLRKNIQYF. J is TRBJ2-4 and V is TRBV9; no clear D gene. Trimming shortened V by 3 bases and J by 4 bases, and 8 bases separated the two germline ends. The germline V gene has CDR1 SGDLS and CDR2 YYNGEE. This CDR3 spans 13 amino acids.

This chain connects TRBV7-2 to TRBJ2-5; 14 bases match TRBD2. V shed 4 bases, J shed 2 bases, and the junction held 6 bases outside the gene matches. The CDR3 is made up of 17 amino acids. The germline V gene encodes CDR1 SGHTA and CDR2 FQGNSA. As DNA, the CDR3 is TGTGCCAGCAGCTCGAAGAGACTAGCGGGGGGGCAAGAGACCCAGTACTTC. Translation: CASSSKRLAGGQETQYF.

This chain uses TRBV19 with TRBJ1-6, with 8 bases identical to TRBD1. The CDR3 extends over 14 amino acids. Germline CDR1 reads LNHDA; CDR2 reads SQIVND (reference sequence). Trimming at V came to 7 bases and at J to 7 bases, leaving 6 bases not matched to a gene. DNA for the CDR3: TGTGCCAGTAAGTTAGGACAGGGCAATTCACCCCTCCACTTT. Amino acid sequence: CASKLGQGNSPLHF. The full variable domain, its missing parts supplied by reference TRBV19 and TRBJ1-6, is DGGITQSPKYLFRKEGQNVTLSCEQNLNHDAMYWYRQDPGQGLRLIYYSQIVNDFQKGDIAEGYSVSREKKESFPLTVTSAQKNPTAFYLCASKLGQGNSPLHFGNGTRLTVT.